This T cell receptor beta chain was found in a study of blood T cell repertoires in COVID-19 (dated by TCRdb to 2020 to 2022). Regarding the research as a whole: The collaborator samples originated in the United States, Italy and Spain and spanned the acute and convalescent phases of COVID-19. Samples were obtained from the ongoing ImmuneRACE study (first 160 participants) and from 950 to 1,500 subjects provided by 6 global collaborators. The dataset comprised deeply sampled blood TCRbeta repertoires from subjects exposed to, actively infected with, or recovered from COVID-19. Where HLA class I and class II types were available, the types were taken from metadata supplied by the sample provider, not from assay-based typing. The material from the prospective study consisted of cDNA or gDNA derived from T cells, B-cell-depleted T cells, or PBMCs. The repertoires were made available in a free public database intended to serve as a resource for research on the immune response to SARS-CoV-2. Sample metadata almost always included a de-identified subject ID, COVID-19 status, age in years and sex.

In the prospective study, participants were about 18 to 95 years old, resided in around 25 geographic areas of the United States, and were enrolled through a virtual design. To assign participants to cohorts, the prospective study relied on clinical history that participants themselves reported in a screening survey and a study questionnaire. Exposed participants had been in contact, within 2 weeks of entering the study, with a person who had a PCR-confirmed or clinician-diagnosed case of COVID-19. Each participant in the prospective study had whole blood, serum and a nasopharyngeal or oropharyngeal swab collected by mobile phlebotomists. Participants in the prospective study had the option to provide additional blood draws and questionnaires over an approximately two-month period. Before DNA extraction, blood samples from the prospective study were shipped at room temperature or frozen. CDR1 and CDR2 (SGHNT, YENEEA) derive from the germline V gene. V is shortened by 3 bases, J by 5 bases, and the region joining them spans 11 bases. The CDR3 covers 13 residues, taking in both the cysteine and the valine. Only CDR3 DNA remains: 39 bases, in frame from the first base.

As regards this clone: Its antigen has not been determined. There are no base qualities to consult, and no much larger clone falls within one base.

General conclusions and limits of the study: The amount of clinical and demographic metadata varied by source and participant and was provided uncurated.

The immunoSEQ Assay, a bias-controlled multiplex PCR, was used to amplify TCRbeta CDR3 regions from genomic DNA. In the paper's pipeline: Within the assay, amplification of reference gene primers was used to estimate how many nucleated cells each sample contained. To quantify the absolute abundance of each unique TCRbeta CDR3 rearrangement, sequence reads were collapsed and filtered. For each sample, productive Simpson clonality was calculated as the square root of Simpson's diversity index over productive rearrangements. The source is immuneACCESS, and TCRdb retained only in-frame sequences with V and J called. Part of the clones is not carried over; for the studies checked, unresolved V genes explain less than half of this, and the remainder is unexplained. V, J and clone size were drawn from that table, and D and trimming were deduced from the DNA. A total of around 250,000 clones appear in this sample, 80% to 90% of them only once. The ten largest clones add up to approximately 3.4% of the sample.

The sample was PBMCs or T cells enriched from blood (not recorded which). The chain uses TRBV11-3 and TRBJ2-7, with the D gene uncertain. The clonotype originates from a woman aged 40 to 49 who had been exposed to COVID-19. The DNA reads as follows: TGTGCCAGCAGCTTTTCCCTCCGAGACGAGCAGTACGTC. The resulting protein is CASSFSLRDEQYV.